This is a list of T cell receptor beta chains from one sample in a study of cytomegalovirus exposure and HLA in healthy donors. Assay used: immunoSEQ multiplex PCR; TCRdb lists only in-frame clones, some missing. The table has 150,000 to 200,000 clones, roughly 85% seen once. Material for sequencing was PBMCs. Receptors were obtained from a man aged 18 to 29 in good health and CMV-seropositive. CDR3s include the opening cysteine and the closing phenylalanine or tryptophan. D genes are given only for firm matches. Not all rows give a size; the values are once, few, many and, for expanded clones, a class.

-	once	TRBV6-1	TRBJ1-1	TGTGCCAGCAGTGAAGTGGGGGGGTTTGAAGCTTTCTTT	CASSEVGGFEAFF
-	-	TRBV19	TRBJ1-1	TGTGCCAGTGCGCAATCCAGGGGTCACACTGAAGCTTTCTTT	CASAQSRGHTEAFF
-	-	TRBV7-4	TRBJ2-1	TGTGCCAGCAGGGGGGGGCGCTCGGAGCAGTTCTTC	CASRGGRSEQFF
-	-	TRBV7-9	TRBJ2-5	TGTTCCGGTGGCGGGGTCCAAGAGACCCAGTACTTC	CSGGGVQETQYF
TRBD1	-	TRBV6-1	TRBJ1-1	TGTGCCAGCAGTTTCGACAGGGCGAACACTGAAGCTTTCTTT	CASSFDRANTEAFF
TRBD2	-	TRBV27	TRBJ2-4	TGTGCCAGCAGTCTGAGCGGGGGGGCGAACATTCAGTACTTC	CASSLSGGANIQYF
-	-	TRBV6-5	TRBJ1-5	TGTGCCAGCAGCAGTTCAAATAGCAATCAGCCCCAGCATTTT	CASSSSNSNQPQHF
-	-	TRBV28	TRBJ1-3	TGTGCCAGCAGTGCCTACAGGGTCCTATATTTT	CASSAYRVLYF
-	few	TRBV19	TRBJ2-7	TGTGCCAGTAGTACATCCAGACAGGTCGAGGAGCAGTACTTC	CASSTSRQVEEQYF
TRBD1	-	TRBV19	TRBJ2-5	TGTGCCAGTAGTACCCTGGACAGGTTGAGAGAGACCCAGTACTTC	CASSTLDRLRETQYF
-	few	TRBV7-9	TRBJ1-4	TGTGCCAGCAGCTTATTCCAACCCGGTAATGAAAAACTGTTTTTT	CASSLFQPGNEKLFF
-	-	TRBV10-1	TRBJ2-5	TGCGCCAGCAGTCAAGACTTCTTAGGGACCCAGTACTTC	CASSQDFLGTQYF
TRBD1	once	TRBV5-1	TRBJ1-3	TGCGCCAGCAGCATTCAGGGGGCTGTTGGAAACACCATATATTTT	CASSIQGAVGNTIYF
-	-	TRBV6-5	TRBJ2-7	TGTGCCAGCAGCCGGACAGTTTCCTACGAGCAGTACTTC	CASSRTVSYEQYF
TRBD1	-	TRBV2	TRBJ2-4	TGTGCCAGCAACAAGAACCCCAGCCGGGACAGACTCTTTCAGTACTTC	CASNKNPSRDRLFQYF
TRBD2	-	TRBV5-1	TRBJ2-1	TGCGCCAGCAGCCCTGGACTAGCGGGGGGACCTCAGCAGTTCTTC	CASSPGLAGGPQQFF
TRBD1	-	TRBV19	TRBJ1-2	TGTGCCAGTAGTATCGGGACAGGGGGCTTTAGTGGCTACACCTTC	CASSIGTGGFSGYTF